This TCR beta chain was sequenced in a study of shared clonotypes between healthy human individuals. Overall study context: Per-donor plates numbered three CD4 naive, three CD4 memory, two CD8 naive and one CD8 memory. Study-level findings and limits: What naive subsets generally showed was a larger estimated richness than memory subsets showed. With a handful of donors compared, around 5% of naive CD4 clonotypes were shared. Non-shared clonotypes showed lower generation probabilities than clonotypes common to all four donors.

Details on this clone: Its antigen is not identified.

In the naive CD8 group, cells lacked CD45RO and were positively selected for CCR7, so terminally differentiated effector memory CD45RA+ cells were left out. The CDR3 has 16 residues. Germline assignment: CDR1 LGHNA and CDR2 YSLEER. The V segment lost 1 base and the J segment 10 bases; nucleotides outside the gene matches: 15. Clones were sequenced by immunoSEQ multiplex PCR, and TCRdb holds only the in-frame ones, with some missing. Found here are roughly 2 million clones, about 95% of them singletons; the top ten hold 0.9% to 1.4%. The sequenced sample was naive CD8+ T cells sorted from blood. The receptor comes from a man aged 18 to 30 in good health. The chain recombines TRBV4-3 with TRBJ1-2, with 7 bases matching TRBD1. CDR3 sequence: CASSQVYGTDSNPYTF. Written as DNA, the CDR3 is TGCGCCAGCAGCCAAGTTTATGGGACAGACTCTAATCCCTACACCTTC.